This TCR beta chain comes out of a study of T cells in Graves' hyperthyroidism and ophthalmopathy. This clonotype was found many times. Its specificity is not known. Uncontrolled infection, other autoimmune disease, pregnancy or lactation barred patients from enrollment. PBMCs were obtained from over 8.5 ml fresh peripheral blood. Per the germline V gene, CDR1 is SGHAT and CDR2 is FQDESV (reference sequence). This CDR3 has 18 residues. With V trimmed by 11 bases and J by 4 bases, 20 bases remained unmatched. General observations from the study: Ophthalmopathy prediction by the model preceded onset by a median roughly 6 months. Appearing also in blood were most of the thyroid clonotypes expanded above 0.001.

Authors of the study amplified TCR beta CDR3 regions from RNA transcripts. HTBI primers were the set used in a first-round RT-PCR of the TCR CDR3. TCRdb re-derived calls from the multiplex PCR reads in MiXCR, one entry per CDR3 protein. Counted here are a few hundred thousand distinct CDR3 sequences, roughly 14% occurring once; the ten biggest clones make up roughly a fifth. The chain joins TRBV11-1 to TRBJ2-2; 9 bases are shared with TRBD2. The clonotype comes from a woman in her 30s with Graves' ophthalmopathy. Specimen: blood. CDR3 sequence: CAPPGVLAGPRGTGELFF. DNA for the CDR3: TGTGCCCCCCCAGGGGTTCTAGCGGGGCCCCGTGGCACCGGGGAGCTGTTTTTT.